This T cell receptor (beta chain) was observed in a study of T-cell memory formation after mild COVID-19. Findings of the study overall: Among clones contracting day 15 to 85, CD4/CD8 was balanced, whereas later expanders leaned CD4+. The study found contracting CD4+ clones mainly in CM and EM and contracting CD8+ clones in EMRA.

As to this clonotype: As yet, its antigen is unknown.

With 4 bases clipped from V and 4 bases from J, the junction kept 13 bases outside the gene matches. The CDR3 is made up of 18 amino acids. Germline CDR1 is MNHEY and CDR2 is SVGAGI. Researchers used 5'RACE with constant-segment primers to make TCR alpha and TCR beta cDNA libraries that carry sample barcodes and UMIs. TCRdb redid the calling of the 5' RACE reads with MiXCR, one entry per CDR3 protein. The table includes 550,000 to 600,000 distinct CDR3 sequences, about 20% detected once. Sequenced material: PBMCs or a T cell subset sorted from them (not recorded which). The J gene is TRBJ1-2, the V gene TRBV6-5; 12 bases map to TRBD1. The sequence came from an adult woman who had mild COVID-19 (a few samples of this study predate the infection). Cell type and time point are not known. The CDR3 reads CASSSPRDRGRGGYGYTF. CDR3 coding DNA: TGTGCCAGCAGTTCCCCGAGGGACAGGGGGCGCGGCGGCTATGGCTACACCTTC.